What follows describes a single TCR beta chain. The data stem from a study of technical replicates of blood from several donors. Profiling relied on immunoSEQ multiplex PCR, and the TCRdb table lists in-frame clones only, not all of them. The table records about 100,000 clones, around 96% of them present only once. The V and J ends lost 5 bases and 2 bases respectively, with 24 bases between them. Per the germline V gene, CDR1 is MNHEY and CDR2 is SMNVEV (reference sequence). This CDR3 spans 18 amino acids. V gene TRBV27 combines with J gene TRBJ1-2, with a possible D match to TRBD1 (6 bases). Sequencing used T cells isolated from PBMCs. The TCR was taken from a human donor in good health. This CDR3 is CASSPQTGLTGENYGYTF. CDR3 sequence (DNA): TGTGCCAGCAGTCCACAAACAGGGCTTACGGGTGAAAACTATGGCTACACCTTC.